Following are 7 T cell receptor beta chains from one sample sequenced in a study of blood T cell repertoires in COVID-19. Assay: immunoSEQ multiplex PCR; the TCRdb copy retains only in-frame clones and omits some. The repertoire has 250,000 or so clones, more than 75% of them found once; the top ten carry approximately 8.2%. Sequences were obtained from peripheral blood. The receptors originated from a man in his forties with active or convalescent COVID-19.

J is TRBJ1-5 and V is TRBV6-6; D is undetermined. CDR1 and CDR2 from the germline V gene are MNHNY and SVGAGI (reference sequence). This CDR3 has 12 amino acids. Trimming stripped 5 bases from V and 7 bases from J, with 9 bases between. Here the CDR3 reads CASSPPEQPQHF. DNA of the CDR3: TGTGCCAGCAGTCCCCCGGAGCAGCCCCAGCATTTT.

The chain is built from TRBV24-1 and TRBJ2-7, with 7 nucleotides matching TRBD2. CDR1 KGHDR and CDR2 SFDVKD come from the germline V gene. V lost 2 bases, J lost 2 bases, and 14 bases stayed unmatched. CDR3 size: 18 residues. CDR3 in amino acids: CATSDSQGDSGRPYEQYF. CDR3 in DNA: TGTGCCACCAGTGATTCCCAGGGTGATAGCGGGCGCCCCTACGAGCAGTACTTC.

V gene TRBV5-5 combines with J gene TRBJ2-5, with D unclear. This CDR3 is 15 amino acids long. Trimming stripped 1 base from V and 5 bases from J, with 15 bases between. CDR1 is SGHKS, CDR2 YYEKEE, per germline (reference sequence). DNA of the CDR3: TGTGCCAGCAGCTTGTCCAGGCAAGAAGTGGAGACCCAGTACTTC. Translating it yields CASSLSRQEVETQYF.

The V call is TRBV7-2, the J call TRBJ1-3, with D perhaps TRBD1 (6 bases). V lost 5 bases and J lost 0, with 14 bases in between. CDR1 and CDR2 from the germline V gene are SGHTA and FQGNSA. CDR3 length equals 16 residues. The CDR3 protein is CASSPGQTISGNTIYF. As DNA, the CDR3 is TGTGCCAGCAGCCCTGGACAGACTATCTCTGGAAACACCATATATTTT.

The V and J genes are TRBV5-1 and TRBJ2-1; tentative D call: TRBD2 (6 bases). Germline lookup yields CDR1 SGHRS and CDR2 YFSETQ. CDR3 length: 14 amino acids. The V end was cut by 0 bases, the J end by 2 bases, with 6 bases between. The CDR3 bases are TGCGCCAGCAGCTTGGTAGCGGCCTACAATGAGCAGTTCTTC. Protein: CASSLVAAYNEQFF.

This chain links TRBV11-3 with TRBJ2-7, with 8 bases aligning to TRBD1. This CDR3 is built from 16 residues. Per the germline V gene, CDR1 is SGHNT and CDR2 is YENEEA. The V and J ends lost 3 bases and 1 base, in that order; junction bases with no gene match: 8. The CDR3 protein is CASSFRTGYKSYEQYF. The CDR3 DNA reads TGTGCCAGCAGCTTTCGGACAGGGTATAAGTCCTACGAGCAGTACTTC. Together with reference TRBV11-3 and TRBJ2-7, the CDR3 gives the full variable domain: EAGVVQSPRYKIIEKKQPVAFWCNPISGHNTLYWYLQNLGQGPELLIRYENEEAVDDSQLPKDRFSAERLKGVDSTLKIQPAELGDSAVYLCASSFRTGYKSYEQYFGPGTRLTVT.

This chain connects TRBV6-5 to TRBJ1-5; a weak D match, TRBD1 (6 bases). This CDR3 comprises 15 residues. Between the trimmed V and J ends, which lost 4 bases and 7 bases, there was a span of 17 bases. CDR1 and CDR2 (germline): MNHEY, SVGAGI. As DNA, the CDR3 is TGTGCCAGCAGTTCAAGACCAGGGGAAGGGCAGCCCCAGCATTTT. As protein: CASSSRPGEGQPQHF.